The 22 T cell receptor beta chains presented below share a single source sample, sequenced in a study of cytomegalovirus exposure and HLA in healthy donors (dated by TCRdb to between 2016 and 2019). Library preparation was by the immunoSEQ multiplex PCR assay. For the multiplex PCR, a mixture combining 60 forward primers for TCR Vbeta segments and 13 reverse primers for TCR Jbeta segments was used. Drawn from immuneACCESS, this table holds only the in-frame rearrangements with V and J called that TCRdb kept. Clones are partly lost; checked studies trace under half to an unresolved V gene and leave the rest unexplained. This sample lists roughly 160,000 clones; approximately 80% were detected once. The ten top clones hold 13% of the sample. The material sequenced was PBMCs. These TCRs come from a woman in her 50s in good health and CMV-seronegative.

V usage is TRBV5-1 and J usage is TRBJ2-5; no reliable D call. V lost 6 bases to trimming and J lost 4 bases, with 10 bases between them. Germline lookup yields CDR1 SGHRS and CDR2 YFSETQ. This CDR3 spans 12 amino acids. The CDR3, as DNA: TGCGCCAGCACATGGCATATAGAGACCCAGTACTTC. Residues: CASTWHIETQYF.

This chain uses TRBV6-5 with TRBJ1-5; D not resolved. The CDR3 is 14 residues long. Germline-derived CDR1 and CDR2 are MNHEY and SVGAGI. Trimming left V 11 bases short and J 1 base short, with 15 bases between. This chain's CDR3 is CAVGRDGSNQPQHF. The CDR3 coding sequence is TGTGCCGTCGGGAGGGATGGAAGCAATCAGCCCCAGCATTTT.

This sequence joins TRBV6-1 and TRBJ1-1, with D hard to call. The CDR3 sequence is 14 residues long. CDR1 and CDR2 (germline): MNHNS, SASEGT. V was clipped by 3 bases and J by 5 bases, with 13 bases between them. In DNA form, the CDR3 reads TGTGCCAGCAGTGATGAGGGTTCGGTGACTGAAGCTTTCTTT. Amino acid sequence: CASSDEGSVTEAFF.

This rearrangement joins TRBV9 to TRBJ2-3; maybe TRBD1 (6 bases). Deletions cut 4 bases from V and 1 base from J, with 19 bases between. The V gene's germline CDR1 is SGDLS and CDR2 YYNGEE. The length of the CDR3 is 17 residues. Here the CDR3 DNA reads TGTGCCAGCAGCAATCAACAGGGCTCGGCGCGCACAGATACGCAGTATTTT. As protein: CASSNQQGSARTDTQYF.

The rearrangement uses TRBV5-8 and TRBJ2-7, with TRBD2 as a possible D gene (5 bases). CDR3 size: 14 residues. With 5 bases removed from V and 0 bases from J, the gap between germline ends came to 12 bases. Germline CDR1 and CDR2: SGHTS and YDEGEE. The CDR3 DNA reads TGTGCCAGCAGTCGGGGTGGGAGCTCCTACGAGCAGTACTTC. It translates to CASSRGGSSYEQYF.

The chain recombines TRBV6-5 with TRBJ2-5; D perhaps matches TRBD1 (7 bases). Gene TRBJ2-7 matches the end of the DNA better, so the J call may be wrong. Germline lookup yields CDR1 MNHEY and CDR2 SVGAGI. The CDR3 is 12 residues long. The CDR3 region has the DNA TGTGCCAGCCAAGTCAGGGGGGCCGAGCAGTACTTC. Residues: CASQVRGAEQYF.

The chain combines TRBV5-1 with TRBJ2-1; 9 bases are a match to TRBD1. V lost 4 bases and J lost 2; bases outside the gene matches: 4. CDR1 and CDR2 (germline): SGHRS, YFSETQ. The CDR3 contains 15 residues. This CDR3 reads CASSPGQGPYNEQFF. CDR3 nucleotide sequence: TGCGCCAGCAGCCCGGGACAGGGTCCCTACAATGAGCAGTTCTTC.

The chain is built from TRBV29-1 and TRBJ2-1; D unclear. Germline V gene data show CDR1 as SQVTM and CDR2 as ANQGSEA. This CDR3 has 13 residues. V lost 3 bases, J lost 5 bases, and 11 bases lay in between. The CDR3 DNA sequence: TGCAGCGTTGATGGGCCTATTAACAATGAGCAGTTCTTC. Protein sequence: CSVDGPINNEQFF.

The chain uses TRBV11-3 and TRBJ1-1, with a tentative D call TRBD1 (6 bases). Germline CDR1 SGHNT, CDR2 YENEEA. Trimming left V 0 bases short and J 5 bases short, with 10 bases between. CDR3 length: 14 residues. DNA of the CDR3: TGTGCCAGCAGCTTAGACGGTGGACAGACTGAAGCTTTCTTT. Translated: CASSLDGGQTEAFF.

The chain carries TRBV30 and TRBJ1-4; D is unresolved. CDR1 is GTSNPN, CDR2 SVGIG, per germline (reference sequence). This CDR3 contains 13 residues. V was pared by 3 bases and J by 7 bases, with 12 bases between. This chain's CDR3 is CAWRTHGSEKLFF. CDR3 DNA sequence: TGTGCCTGGAGAACACACGGGAGTGAAAAACTGTTTTTT.

Of note for this clone: Since the CDR3 does not end with the conserved phenylalanine or tryptophan, this likely comes from a read error. The chain recombines TRBV9 with TRBJ1-1, with TRBD1 matching over 10 bases. The CDR3 length is 15 residues. With 4 bases clipped from V and 5 bases from J, the junction kept 8 bases outside the gene matches. Germline V gene lookup returns CDR1 SGDLS and CDR2 YYNGEE. CDR3 in amino acids: CASSPVRTGGTEAFI. Written as DNA, the CDR3 is TGTGCCAGCAGCCCCGTCCGGACAGGGGGGACTGAAGCTTTCATT.

This clone occurred a few times. The J gene is TRBJ2-7, the V gene TRBV6-6; TRBD1 matches at 8 bases. V lost 5 bases, J lost 0 bases, and 9 bases stayed unmatched. CDR3 length: 16 residues. Germline V CDR1 and CDR2: MNHNY, SVGAGI (reference sequence). The CDR3 DNA is TGTGCCAGCAGTATTATACGAGGGACAGGCTCCTACGAGCAGTACTTC. It specifies CASSIIRGTGSYEQYF.

This chain joins TRBV18 and TRBJ2-2; TRBD2 is a possible D gene (6 bases). Between the trimmed V and J ends, which lost 3 bases and 2 bases, there was a span of 10 bases. The CDR3 is 15 amino acids. Germline CDR1 is KGHSH and CDR2 is LQKENI. CDR3 in DNA: TGTGCCAGCTCACCGGGACTCGGTAACACCGGGGAGCTGTTTTTT. Protein sequence: CASSPGLGNTGELFF.

The chain joins TRBV19 to TRBJ2-1; 12 bases are a match to TRBD2. The V segment lost 4 bases and the J segment 7 bases; nucleotides outside the gene matches: 8. CDR1 LNHDA and CDR2 SQIVND come from the germline V gene (reference sequence). The length of the CDR3 is 16 residues. The CDR3 DNA follows: TGTGCCAGTAGTACCCAACTAGCGGGGGGCAGGAATGAGCAGTTCTTC. Its protein is CASSTQLAGGRNEQFF.

The chain recombines TRBV5-1 with TRBJ1-2; 12 bases fit TRBD1. Germline V gene sequence: CDR1 SGHRS, CDR2 YFSETQ. This CDR3 contains 17 residues. V shed 2 bases and J 0 bases; nucleotides not matched to a gene: 5. CDR3 in amino acids: CASSFPGQGAPNYGYTF. The CDR3 nucleotides read TGCGCCAGCAGCTTCCCGGGACAGGGGGCACCTAACTATGGCTACACCTTC. Full variable domain (outside the CDR3, taken from reference TRBV5-1 and TRBJ1-2): KAGVTQTPRYLIKTRGQQVTLSCSPISGHRSVSWYQQTPGQGLQFLFEYFSETQRNKGNFPGRFSGRQFSNSRSEMNVSTLELGDSALYLCASSFPGQGAPNYGYTFGSGTRLTVV.

The gene calls are TRBV27 and TRBJ2-1; TRBD2 matches at 11 bases. The CDR3 has 15 residues. Germline V lookup: CDR1 MNHEY, CDR2 SMNVEV (reference sequence). V was clipped by 5 bases and J by 5 bases; unmatched bases: 5. The CDR3 bases are TGTGCCAGCAGTCCCCAGACTAGCGGGGACAATGAGCAGTTCTTC. This codes for CASSPQTSGDNEQFF.

The chain joins TRBV5-1 to TRBJ2-7; 8 positions agree with TRBD2. Trimming removed 4 bases from V and 3 bases from J; junction bases left unmatched: 6. Per germline, CDR1 SGHRS and CDR2 YFSETQ. There are 14 residues in the CDR3. CDR3 in DNA: TGCGCCAGCAGCGCCGCAAGCGGGAGCTACGAGCAGTACTTC. It translates to CASSAASGSYEQYF.

The chain has TRBV7-9 and TRBJ2-7; 7 bases match TRBD1. The germline V gene encodes CDR1 SEHNR and CDR2 FQNEAQ (reference sequence). This CDR3 comprises 12 residues. The V and J ends lost 7 bases and 4 bases, in that order; junction bases with no gene match: 4. The CDR3 sequence: CASTTGFYEQYF. DNA of the CDR3: TGTGCCAGCACGACAGGGTTTTACGAGCAGTACTTC. Full variable domain (remainder filled in from reference TRBV7-9 and TRBJ2-7): DTGVSQNPRHKITKRGQNVTFRCDPISEHNRLYWYRQTLGQGPEFLTYFQNEAQLEKSRLLSDRFSAERPKGSFSTLEIQRTEQGDSAMYLCASTTGFYEQYFGPGTRLTVT.

This clone was detected a few times. The germline gene is not matched at one end of the junction; a read error may be the cause. This rearrangement joins TRBV27 to TRBJ2-3, with 8 bases fitting TRBD2. In germline, CDR1 is MNHEY, CDR2 SMNVEV (reference sequence). The CDR3 contains 18 residues. As DNA, the CDR3 is TGTGCCAGCAGCTTATCCCTGGGGTTAGCGGGAAGCACAGATACGCAGTATTTT. It is translated as CASSLSLGLAGSTDTQYF.

This clone was counted a single time. The V gene is TRBV12-5, the J gene TRBJ2-2, with unresolved D. The CDR3 loop spans 16 amino acids. Trimming took 2 bases from V and 4 from J, leaving 14 bases between them. The germline V gene has CDR1 LGHNT and CDR2 FRNRAP. CDR3 sequence: CASGLTPAVGTGELFF. The DNA for the CDR3 is TGTGCTAGTGGTTTGACCCCCGCCGTCGGCACCGGGGAGCTGTTTTTT.

In regard to this clone: This same CDR3 is encoded by further DNA sequences in the sample. The chain combines TRBV7-9 with TRBJ1-4; weak D call: TRBD1 (6 bases). The CDR3 contains 12 residues. CDR1 and CDR2 from the germline V gene are SEHNR and FQNEAQ (reference sequence). Trimming stripped 5 bases from V and 8 bases from J, with 9 bases between. In nucleotides, the CDR3 is TGTGCCAGCAGCCTGACAGGAGAAAAACTGTTTTTT. This codes for CASSLTGEKLFF.

This chain connects TRBV15 to TRBJ2-3; the D gene is possibly TRBD2 (6 bases). V was shortened by 1 base and J by 6 bases, with 20 bases between the two germline ends. Germline V lookup: CDR1 LNHNV, CDR2 YYDKDF (reference sequence). The CDR3 is made up of 17 amino acids. In DNA, the CDR3 is TGTGCCACCAGCAGAGGGAGGGCTATCGGGACGGGGGATACGCAGTATTTT. The encoded protein is CATSRGRAIGTGDTQYF.